A selection of T cell receptor beta chains follows, all from one sample in a study of CXCR3-negative and CXCR3-positive naive CD8 T cells. TCRdb reanalyzed the 5' RACE reads and collapses them to one entry per CDR3 protein, without DNA. Its clone listing holds some 60,000 distinct CDR3 sequences. Sequenced input: naive CXCR3+ CD8+ T cells from blood. These receptors were taken from a human donor in good health. Some clones in this sample may be carry-over from other donors' samples. Both conserved end residues are part of each CDR3.

V gene	J gene	CDR3 protein
TRBV20-1	TRBJ2-7	CSARVNTGVKSYEQYF
TRBV5-4	TRBJ2-2	CASSLTGIRTGELFF
TRBV7-2	TRBJ1-2	CASSPIQENYGYTF
TRBV3-1	TRBJ2-6	CASSQGPASSGANVLTF
TRBV9	TRBJ1-1	CASSVGRGSNTEAFF
TRBV7-2	TRBJ2-7	CASSRWMTSGRKAHEQYF
TRBV19	TRBJ1-5	CASTPGGGNQPQHF
TRBV6-5	TRBJ2-7	CASSYTAGGLAYEQYF
TRBV6-5	TRBJ2-1	CASSHAPPQGPNEQFF
TRBV29-1	TRBJ1-3	CSVTSGNTIYF
TRBV7-9	TRBJ2-2	CASRPGSRELFF
TRBV25-1	TRBJ1-2	CASSESGQGMSGYTF
TRBV11-2	TRBJ2-1	CASSAGLSYNEQFF
TRBV6-6	TRBJ2-6	CASRNDRLSSGANVLTF
TRBV7-9	TRBJ2-1	CASSFAGGLVNEQFF
TRBV27	TRBJ2-7	CASTFGYEQYF
TRBV29-1	TRBJ2-5	CSARGNQETQYF
TRBV10-3	TRBJ2-5	CAIRIGDYMGETQYF
TRBV4-1	TRBJ2-7	CASSPPSGRLYEQYF
TRBV28	TRBJ1-3	CASSLGPRSGNTIYF
TRBV10-3	TRBJ1-2	CAISDRENYGYTF
TRBV6-4	TRBJ2-2	CASSDGGAGELFF
TRBV7-6	TRBJ2-3	CASSLEWALPPDTQYF
TRBV29-1	TRBJ2-7	CSVDGLAGYEQYF
TRBV6-2/TRBV6-3	TRBJ1-2	CASSYRQGDYGYTF
TRBV6-4	TRBJ1-5	CASSEGGFCNQPQHF
TRBV27	TRBJ2-7	CASSLSRRQLGYEQYF
TRBV6-2/TRBV6-3	TRBJ2-2	CASSYIPANTGELFF
TRBV5-1	TRBJ1-2	CASSLGGDGYTF
TRBV4-3	TRBJ1-2	CASSQVRVLPYGYTF
TRBV6-2/TRBV6-3	TRBJ2-7	CASRDGSYEQYF
TRBV5-1	TRBJ1-1	CASSLTNTEAFF
TRBV4-3	TRBJ1-5	CASSRTTGLNQPQHF
TRBV6-5	TRBJ2-1	CASRAGTGDYNEQFF
TRBV29-1	TRBJ1-3	CSVGEFGNAIYF
TRBV7-8	TRBJ2-7	CASSLVWSGGNYEQYF
TRBV4-2	TRBJ2-1	CASSPLLRGGLNEQFF
TRBV10-3	TRBJ1-5	CAISESGQSDQPQHF
TRBV7-7	TRBJ2-5	CASSPGGAGVAQETQYF
TRBV6-5	TRBJ2-3	CASSPIGQGRGTDTQYF
TRBV6-5	TRBJ1-1	CASSYSEGAYTEAFF
TRBV7-2	TRBJ2-2	CASSLLLGLGAGVPTGELFF
TRBV12-3/TRBV12-4	TRBJ2-3	CASSLEQSFTDTQYF
TRBV27	TRBJ2-7	CASSSEVDGGQSYEQYF
TRBV29-1	TRBJ1-1	CSVESGTGPNTEAFF
TRBV24-1	TRBJ1-5	CATSDFDSNQPQHF
TRBV28	TRBJ2-7	CASSLLRDLAYEQYF
TRBV21-1	TRBJ1-1	CASSTRTANTEAFF
TRBV12-3/TRBV12-4	TRBJ1-2	CASSLEGKGYTF
TRBV19	TRBJ2-1	CASSIDRGAPYNEQFF
TRBV20-1	TRBJ1-6	CSARAPAPSNSPLHF